A selection of T cell receptor beta chains follows, all from one sample in a study of CD8 T cells in ankylosing spondylitis. MiXCR, applied by TCRdb to the 5' RACE reads, yields one record per CDR3 protein. Of some 9,700 distinct CDR3 sequences detected, roughly 6.4% appear once; the ten largest clones hold about 38%. The material sequenced was blood, either unsorted or a sorted T cell fraction (not recorded which). The source of these receptors is a female donor with ankylosing spondylitis or in good health (not recorded which). Each CDR3 is given with its conserved first and last residue. The order of the fields is clone size, J gene, V gene, CDR3 protein. Clone size is shown for a subset of rows, as once, few, many or a class of expanded clone.

clone_size: NA; j_call: TRBJ2-1; v_call: TRBV9; cdr3_aa: CASSVRGSSYNEQFF
clone_size: few; j_call: TRBJ2-5; v_call: TRBV9; cdr3_aa: CASSAAGSKETQYF
clone_size: NA; j_call: TRBJ2-7; v_call: TRBV9; cdr3_aa: CASSVGGSFREQYF
clone_size: medium-sized; j_call: TRBJ1-1; v_call: TRBV9; cdr3_aa: CASSVGGDIKRGGEAFF
clone_size: few; j_call: TRBJ2-7; v_call: TRBV9; cdr3_aa: CASSVADESYEQYF
clone_size: medium-sized; j_call: TRBJ1-1; v_call: TRBV9; cdr3_aa: CASSAGTVNTEAFF
clone_size: medium-sized; j_call: TRBJ2-1; v_call: TRBV9; cdr3_aa: CASSATRATKGNEQFF
clone_size: many; j_call: TRBJ2-7; v_call: TRBV9; cdr3_aa: CASSPTANYEQYF
clone_size: few; j_call: TRBJ2-7; v_call: TRBV9; cdr3_aa: CASSVGWLETYEQYF
clone_size: many; j_call: TRBJ2-2; v_call: TRBV9; cdr3_aa: CASSLTETSGDTGELFF
clone_size: many; j_call: TRBJ2-1; v_call: TRBV9; cdr3_aa: CASSAWDSYNEQFF
clone_size: many; j_call: TRBJ2-5; v_call: TRBV9; cdr3_aa: CASSDREGKETQYF
clone_size: many; j_call: TRBJ2-7; v_call: TRBV9; cdr3_aa: CASSVEQGPPYEQYF
clone_size: many; j_call: TRBJ2-1; v_call: TRBV9; cdr3_aa: CASSAGGGLSYNEQFF
clone_size: many; j_call: TRBJ2-7; v_call: TRBV9; cdr3_aa: CASSEGGGKTYEQYF
clone_size: NA; j_call: TRBJ2-3; v_call: TRBV9; cdr3_aa: CASSAREREVPDTQYF
clone_size: many; j_call: TRBJ1-3; v_call: TRBV14; cdr3_aa: CASSHRGQILRNTIYF
clone_size: many; j_call: TRBJ2-2; v_call: TRBV9; cdr3_aa: CASSPGGTGELFF
clone_size: many; j_call: TRBJ1-4; v_call: TRBV9; cdr3_aa: CASSAQGVRANEKLFF
clone_size: NA; j_call: TRBJ2-1; v_call: TRBV9; cdr3_aa: CASSAAISYNEQFF
clone_size: many; j_call: TRBJ2-7; v_call: TRBV9; cdr3_aa: CASSVAGTEVYEQYF
clone_size: many; j_call: TRBJ1-6; v_call: TRBV9; cdr3_aa: CASSVGGTGGSPLHF
clone_size: NA; j_call: TRBJ2-7; v_call: TRBV9; cdr3_aa: CASSAGLAGPYEQYF
clone_size: many; j_call: TRBJ2-3; v_call: TRBV9; cdr3_aa: CASSVVGGGGDTQYF
clone_size: large; j_call: TRBJ2-1; v_call: TRBV9; cdr3_aa: CASSVGDTGDEQFF